These T cell receptor beta chains were read from a single sample in a study of early T cells in non-severe SARS-CoV-2 infection. TCRdb analysed the 5' RACE reads with MiXCR anew, one entry per CDR3 protein. The sample yields roughly 30,000 distinct CDR3 sequences, about 6.6% seen once. Material: whole blood, obtained at baseline. The receptor set was obtained from an adult who was a healthcare worker with PCR-confirmed SARS-CoV-2 infection or an uninfected control (not recorded which). CDR3s include the opening cysteine and the closing phenylalanine or tryptophan. A D gene is named only where the DNA matches it firmly. Size tells how often a clone was seen (once, few, many) or the class of an expanded clone, and some rows leave it out.

clone_size	d_call	v_call	j_call	cdr3_aa	cdr3_nt
many	TRBD2	TRBV11-2	TRBJ2-1	CASSLVVPREGYNEQFF	TGTGCCAGCAGCTTAGTGGTCCCACGGGAGGGCTACAATGAGCAGTTCTTC
many	TRBD1	TRBV19	TRBJ2-1	CASSIGAGGFYNEQFF	TGTGCCAGTAGTATAGGGGCAGGGGGCTTCTACAATGAGCAGTTCTTC
NA	NA	TRBV12-3/TRBV12-4	TRBJ2-1	CASSGQTAVGEQFF	TGTGCCAGCAGTGGCCAGACAGCGGTTGGAGAGCAGTTCTTC
many	NA	TRBV7-9	TRBJ2-7	CASSDGSSYEQYF	TGTGCCAGCAGCGATGGGTCCTCCTACGAGCAGTACTTC
many	NA	TRBV7-3	TRBJ2-1	CASSSTLEGEQFF	TGTGCCAGCAGCTCGACACTAGAGGGGGAGCAGTTCTTC
many	NA	TRBV21-1	TRBJ1-6	CASVRGRHNVGPYSPLHF	TGTGCCAGCGTCAGGGGCCGCCATAACGTCGGGCCTTATTCACCCCTCCACTTT
many	NA	TRBV2	TRBJ2-1	CASLRAGTNEQFF	TGTGCCAGCCTTCGGGCAGGGACCAATGAGCAGTTCTTC
many	NA	TRBV7-9	TRBJ2-3	CASSLGLRGRDTQYF	TGTGCCAGCAGCTTAGGTCTCCGAGGAAGAGATACGCAGTATTTT
many	TRBD1	TRBV11-1	TRBJ1-1	CASSLETGVTEAFF	TGTGCCAGCAGCTTAGAAACAGGGGTGACTGAAGCTTTCTTT
few	NA	TRBV6-1	TRBJ2-5	CASSAQETQYF	TGTGCCAGCAGTGCTCAAGAGACCCAGTACTTC
many	NA	TRBV10-3	TRBJ2-2	CAISFTLGHTSNTGELFF	TGTGCCATCAGTTTTACCCTGGGACATACTTCGAACACCGGGGAGCTGTTTTTT
many	NA	TRBV6-2/TRBV6-3	TRBJ2-2	CASTNGQYHTGELFF	TGTGCCAGCACCAACGGGCAGTACCACACCGGGGAGCTGTTTTTT
many	TRBD2	TRBV6-5	TRBJ2-3	CASSYSSLAGYDTQYF	TGTGCCAGCAGTTACTCTTCGCTAGCGGGATACGATACGCAGTATTTT
many	TRBD1	TRBV19	TRBJ1-2	CASSADRGQIYGYTF	TGTGCCAGTAGTGCCGACAGGGGGCAAATCTATGGCTACACCTTC
NA	NA	TRBV24-1	TRBJ1-5	CATSDSGGGQPQHF	TGTGCCACCAGTGATTCTGGGGGAGGCCAGCCCCAGCATTTT
many	TRBD1	TRBV3-1	TRBJ2-7	CASSQTGQGHYEQYF	TGTGCCAGCAGCCAAACAGGACAGGGACACTACGAGCAGTACTTC